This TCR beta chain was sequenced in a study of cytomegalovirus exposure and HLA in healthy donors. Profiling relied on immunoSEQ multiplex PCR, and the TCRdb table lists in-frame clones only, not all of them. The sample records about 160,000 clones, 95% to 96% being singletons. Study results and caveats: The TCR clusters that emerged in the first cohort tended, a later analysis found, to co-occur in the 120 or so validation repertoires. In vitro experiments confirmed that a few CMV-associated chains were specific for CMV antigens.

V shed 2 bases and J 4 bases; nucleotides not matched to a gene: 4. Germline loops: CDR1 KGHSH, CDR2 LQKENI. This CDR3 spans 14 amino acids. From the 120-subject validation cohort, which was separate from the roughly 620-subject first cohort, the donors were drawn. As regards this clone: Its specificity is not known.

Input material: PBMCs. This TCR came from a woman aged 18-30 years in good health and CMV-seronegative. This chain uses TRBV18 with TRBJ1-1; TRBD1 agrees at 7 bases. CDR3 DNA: TGTGCCAGCTCACCATCTAGGGGGCCCACTGAAGCTTTCTTT. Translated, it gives CASSPSRGPTEAFF.